Given below is one T cell receptor (beta chain) in context. Original methodology: Reference gene primer amplification gave estimated nucleated cell counts. Data came from immunoSEQ multiplex PCR; TCRdb stores just in-frame clones and leaves some out. The V and J calls and clone size are taken from that table; D and trimming were inferred from the DNA. Found here are approximately 120,000 clones, around four fifths of them singletons; the top ten hold 20% to 25%. The data derive from a study of blood T cell repertoires in COVID-19. In the study overall: COVID-19 samples from acute and convalescent phases originated in the United States, Italy and Spain. The cDNA or gDNA used as material had been derived from T cells, B-cell-depleted T cells, or PBMCs.

CDR1 SGHAT and CDR2 FQNNGV come from the germline V gene. V was clipped by 3 bases and J by 5 bases, with 10 bases between them. This CDR3 comprises 13 residues. The clonotype originates from a man older than 75 with acute or convalescent COVID-19. The chain employs TRBV11-2 and TRBJ1-1; tentative D call: TRBD1 (5 bases). Material: peripheral blood. CDR3 DNA: TGTGCCAGCAGCTTGATAGGGGATACTGAAGCTTTCTTT. Translated: CASSLIGDTEAFF.